Given below is one T cell receptor beta chain in context. Its antigen remains unknown. MiXCR, run by TCRdb on the RT-PCR reads, gives a single entry per CDR3 protein. The top ten hold 11% of the sample, which has 750,000 to 850,000 distinct CDR3 sequences, approximately 17% seen once. V lost 4 bases to trimming and J lost 7 bases, with 13 bases between them. Germline V gene lookup returns CDR1 SQVTM and CDR2 ANQGSEA. The length of the CDR3 is 12 residues. This record belongs to a study of response to subunit inactivated influenza vaccine. General observations from the study: A suggestion made by the authors is that each seasonal influenza vaccination recruits few new T cells.

The gene calls are TRBV29-1 and TRBJ1-1; a weak D match, TRBD1 (6 bases). Sample: PBMCs from blood, taken more than 4 days after vaccination. The TCR originated in a man in his fifties or sixties who received an inactivated influenza vaccine. CDR3 region: CSVGQETLEAFF. The CDR3 nucleotides are TGCAGCGTTGGACAGGAGACACTTGAAGCTTTCTTT.